This T cell receptor beta chain was sequenced in a study of vaccination and CD4 T cells after COVID-19 (dated by TCRdb to between 2021 and 2022). Some background on the complete study: Every convalescent patient had a positive nasal swab PCR test for SARS-CoV-2, with mild disease in nine patients and severe disease in one. Participants received two doses of either the Pfizer-BioNTech BNT162b2 vaccine (n=8) or the Moderna mRNA-1273 vaccine (n=2). Post-COVID blood samples from convalescent patients were collected a median of roughly 100 days after diagnosis, with a range of roughly 30 to 161 days. Control cultures used a CEFX viral epitope pool as positive control, an HIV-1 Nef peptide pool as negative control, or no peptide. Post-vaccine blood samples were collected a median of approximately 77 days after the second vaccine dose, ranging from about 13 to 241 days. The spike-specific CD4+ TCR repertoire was compared before and after mRNA vaccination in approximately 9 COVID-19 convalescent patients and a few infection-naive healthy vaccine recipients. The cultures were stimulated with overlapping spike peptide pools from SARS-CoV-2 and from the common cold coronaviruses HCoV-NL63, HCoV-OC43 and HCoV-229E. The convalescent cohort included six males and four females, with two Hispanic individuals, seven Caucasians, two Asians and one multiracial person.

The CDR3 covers 13 residues, taking in both the cysteine and the phenylalanine. Of all the DNA, just the CDR3 is kept, 39 bases in frame from base 1. CDR1 and CDR2, looked up from the germline V gene, are MNHNS and SASEGT. To note about this clonotype: Its antigen specificity is not known. One end of the junction varies from germline; a read error may be responsible.

The sample's treatment or condition label is to be understood as: approximately nine-day PBMC culture with coronavirus spike peptide pools or control peptides (ViraFEST assay). The ViraFEST assay was used in the study, in which antigen-specific T cells were expanded with peptide pools and expanded clonotypes were subsequently identified by TCR sequencing. The positive SARS-CoV-2 PCR tests of the convalescent patients were dated from March to December 2020, before the Alpha, Beta and Delta variants emerged in the United States. Each well held 1.5 million to 2.5 million PBMCs cultured with roughly 10 ug/ml peptide pools in IMDM containing roughly 5% human AB serum and roughly 9.3 IU/ml IL-2. On days 3 and 7, half of the culture medium was replaced with fresh IL-2-containing medium. CD4+ T cells were isolated after roughly 10 days of culture through negative selection using the EasySep CD4+ T cell isolation kit. PBMCs were separated from whole blood using Ficoll-Paque Plus gradient centrifugation and then either used fresh or cryopreserved at -140C. In general, triplicate wells were set up for every culture condition.

The receptor library was made with PCR. TCR sequencing of DNA from cultured CD4+ T cells used the Oncomine TCR Beta short-read assay at the Johns Hopkins FTIC core. The QIAamp micro DNA kit was used to extract genomic DNA from the cultured CD4+ T cells. Oncomine TCR Beta libraries from cultured CD4+ T cells were pooled with unique dual indexes and sequenced on an Illumina iSeq 100. In the original analysis: Non-productive sequences were removed, and CDR3s not starting with C, not ending with F or W, or shorter than 7 amino acids were discarded. Antigen-specific clonotypes were identified with the MANAFEST web application by comparing peptide-stimulated wells with reference and other culture wells. To be called positive, a clone needed an FDR below 0.05, an odds ratio above 5, and a productive frequency above 0.1% in at least two of three replicate wells. A clonotype was classed as cross-reactive if the clonotype showed significant expansion both in SARS-CoV-2 spike wells and in at least one common cold coronavirus spike condition. CDR3 homology was assessed with Levenshtein distances (stringdist) and unrooted phylogenetic trees (ape) in R version 3.6.1. TCRdb took the public reads, trimmed them with fastp at Q25, ran MiXCR for clone calling and kept in-frame beta chains. Duplicate CDR3 protein sequences are folded into a single record with the most common DNA and genes. The V and J calls and clone size come from TCRdb's table, not from the authors' own analysis. In this sample the table shows about 13,000 distinct CDR3 sequences, roughly 61% of which occur a single time. The ten largest clones take up just under 20% of the sample.

Overall results and qualifications from the work: Only a relatively small number of convalescent patients were included in the study, and early timepoints following natural infection were not analyzed. Although the median number of SARS-CoV-2-reactive clonotypes went up from fewer than 25 after infection to around 39 after vaccination, the increase was not significant. Nearly all vaccine-specific clones in convalescent patients (304 of 307) were mono-reactive for SARS-CoV-2 spike rather than cross-reactive with common cold coronaviruses. In convalescent patients, a median about 86% of post-vaccine SARS-CoV-2-reactive clones were detected only after vaccination, and vaccine-specific priming was suggested by this finding.

Sample: CD4+ T cells from blood, cultured in vitro. The receptor was isolated from a human donor who had recovered from COVID-19. Here the chain combines TRBV6-1 and TRBJ1-5; the D segment cannot be called with confidence. In nucleotides, the sequence is TGTGTCAGCAGTGACACCCTCGTTCAGCCCCAGCATTTT. This is translated as CVSSDTLVQPQHF.